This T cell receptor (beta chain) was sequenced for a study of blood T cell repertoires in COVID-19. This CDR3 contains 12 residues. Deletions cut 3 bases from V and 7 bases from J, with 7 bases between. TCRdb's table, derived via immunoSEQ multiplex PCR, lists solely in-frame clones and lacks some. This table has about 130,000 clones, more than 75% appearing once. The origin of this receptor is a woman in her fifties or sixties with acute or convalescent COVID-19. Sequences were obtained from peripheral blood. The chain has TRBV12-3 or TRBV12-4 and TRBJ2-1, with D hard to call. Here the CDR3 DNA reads TGTGCCAGCAGTTTTGACGGGAATGAGCAGTTCTTC. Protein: CASSFDGNEQFF.